This TCR beta chain was obtained from a study of T cells in Graves' hyperthyroidism and ophthalmopathy. The table lists this clonotype with a few counts. TCR beta CDR3 regions were amplified from RNA transcripts. An initial round of RT-PCR targeting the TCR CDR3 relied on the HTBI primer set. Using its own MiXCR run on the multiplex PCR reads, TCRdb lists one record per CDR3 protein. This sample yields 660,000 or so distinct CDR3 sequences, of which about 45% are seen a single time; under 8% belongs to the top ten. The source of this sequence is an adult man with Graves' disease, either hyperthyroidism or ophthalmopathy (not recorded which). Sequenced material: peripheral blood or thyroid tissue (not recorded which).

The DNA of the CDR3 is TGCGCCAGCAGCCGGGGACTCAGCGAAATTAATGAAAAACTGTTTTTT. It specifies CASSRGLSEINEKLFF. The chain is built from TRBV5-1 and TRBJ1-4, with D possibly matching TRBD1 (5 bases). The germline CDR1 and CDR2 sequences are SGHRS and YFSETQ. Trimming removed 4 bases at V and 4 bases at J, with 17 bases between. The CDR3 loop spans 16 amino acids. The full variable domain, rest sourced from reference TRBV5-1 and TRBJ1-4, is KAGVTQTPRYLIKTRGQQVTLSCSPISGHRSVSWYQQTPGQGLQFLFEYFSETQRNKGNFPGRFSGRQFSNSRSEMNVSTLELGDSALYLCASSRGLSEINEKLFFGSGTQLSVL.